This entry is about one TCR beta chain. These data originate in a study of T cell changes during pregnancy in multiple sclerosis. Libraries were prepared by immunoSEQ multiplex PCR; TCRdb keeps only in-frame clonotypes and omits some of them. The sample gives fewer than 55,000 clones, 92% of which show up once; under 0.65% is in the top ten. Trimming took off 0 bases at V and 0 bases at J, with 10 bases between the two ends. This CDR3 contains 16 residues. In germline, CDR1 is SGDLS, CDR2 YYNGEE. The J gene is TRBJ1-3, the V gene TRBV9, with D perhaps matching TRBD1 (6 bases). The sample here was CD4+ T cells from peripheral blood mononuclear cells, taken in the third trimester of pregnancy. The TCR was taken from a female donor with multiple sclerosis, enrolled in a pregnancy study. CDR3 DNA sequence: TGTGCCAGCAGCGTAGGGGGGGGCGGCTCTGGAAACACCATATATTTT. Protein: CASSVGGGGSGNTIYF.